The 15 T cell receptor beta chains below come from one sample, sequenced in a study of neoadjuvant anti-PD-1 for oral cavity cancer. Some clones are missing from TCRdb's copy, which holds only in-frame ones; the method was immunoSEQ multiplex PCR. This sample carries 1,100 to 1,500 clones, roughly 49% of them seen once, and the ten largest clones take 15% to 20%. Specified time point: after neoadjuvant nivolumab, at surgical resection. Source: tumor tissue, taken after nivolumab (anti-PD-1) treatment. Receptors were obtained from a person aged 35 to 85 with oral cavity squamous cell carcinoma.

The rearrangement joins TRBV11-2 to TRBJ2-7; either TRBD1 or TRBD2 may supply D (5 bases each). V was clipped by 0 bases and J by 3 bases, with 21 bases between them. The CDR3 is 18 amino acids. CDR1 and CDR2 (germline): SGHAT, FQNNGV. Here the CDR3 DNA reads TGTGCCAGCAGCTTAGAGTGGGGCATAGGGACGGTTTTCTACGAGCAGTACTTC. Translated: CASSLEWGIGTVFYEQYF.

The chain is built from TRBV5-1 and TRBJ2-3; D may be TRBD1 or TRBD2 (5 bases each). The germline V and J ends were trimmed by 4 bases and 2 bases, with 8 bases remaining between them. This CDR3 comprises 13 residues. CDR1 SGHRS and CDR2 YFSETQ come from the germline V gene. CDR3 region: CASSLGTTDTQYF. The CDR3 region has the DNA TGCGCCAGCAGCCTCGGGACCACAGATACGCAGTATTTT.

The chain joins TRBV6-5 to TRBJ1-1; D may be TRBD1 (6 bases). Germline values: CDR1 MNHEY, CDR2 SVGAGI. The CDR3 consists of 14 residues. V was trimmed by 6 bases and J by 0 bases, leaving 11 bases between them. The CDR3 is CASRFTGMNTEAFF. DNA for the CDR3: TGTGCCAGCAGATTTACAGGGATGAACACTGAAGCTTTCTTT.

The V gene is TRBV6-6, the J gene TRBJ1-3; tentative D call: TRBD1 (5 bases). The CDR3 consists of 14 residues. Germline CDR1 is MNHNY and CDR2 is SVGAGI (reference sequence). The ends were cut back, 6 bases at V and 0 bases at J, with 9 bases in the middle. The CDR3 spells CASRQVTSGNTIYF. The CDR3 DNA follows: TGTGCCAGCAGACAGGTCACCTCTGGAAACACCATATATTTT.

The chain recombines TRBV6-1 with TRBJ1-1; 7 nucleotides match TRBD1. The germline CDR1 and CDR2 sequences are MNHNS and SASEGT. With 6 bases clipped from V and 9 bases from J, the junction kept 13 bases outside the gene matches. This CDR3 contains 14 residues. For the CDR3, the DNA is TGTGCCAGCAGGCAACCGTCGGGACAGTTGCAAGCTTTCTTT. Its protein is CASRQPSGQLQAFF.

The J gene is TRBJ2-7, the V gene TRBV11-3; no clear D gene. The germline gives CDR1 SGHNT, CDR2 YENEEA. The V and J ends lost 1 base and 3 bases respectively, with 13 bases between them. The CDR3 length is 15 residues. The CDR3 nucleotides are TGTGCCAGCAGCTTAGGCCCCGGAAGTGGCTACGAGCAGTACTTC. It encodes CASSLGPGSGYEQYF.

This clone occurred a few times. The rearrangement joins TRBV6-1 to TRBJ2-1; TRBD1 aligns across 9 bases. The CDR3 runs to 15 residues. Germline V gene lookup returns CDR1 MNHNS and CDR2 SASEGT. Trimming removed 6 bases from V and 8 bases from J; junction bases left unmatched: 11. The CDR3 nucleotides read TGTGCCAGCAGCGGGGGACAGGGTATTGTCCATGAGCAGTTCTTC. Its protein product is CASSGGQGIVHEQFF.

The J gene is TRBJ2-7, the V gene TRBV6-5; the match to TRBD1 covers 8 bases. V lost 2 bases, J lost 7 bases, and 7 bases stayed unmatched. Germline assignment: CDR1 MNHEY and CDR2 SVGAGI. The length of the CDR3 is 14 residues. The CDR3, as DNA: TGTGCCAGCAGTTACAAGACAGGGGTGTTAGAGCAGTACTTC. Amino acid sequence: CASSYKTGVLEQYF.

In DNA, the CDR3 is TGTGCCAGCAGCTTATCGCGTGGCAGGAGCCAAGAGACCCAGTACTTC. It encodes CASSLSRGRSQETQYF. The chain joins TRBV7-9 to TRBJ2-5, with D unresolved. Trimming removed 2 bases at V and 1 base at J, with 14 bases between. The germline V gene has CDR1 SEHNR and CDR2 FQNEAQ (reference sequence). The CDR3 covers 16 residues.

In its sample, this clone was seen a few times. V gene TRBV7-2 combines with J gene TRBJ2-7; D is possibly TRBD1 (5 bases). The CDR3 is 12 residues long. Trimming removed 3 bases at V and 6 bases at J, with 9 bases between. Germline assignment: CDR1 SGHTA and CDR2 FQGNSA. DNA of the CDR3: TGTGCCAGCAGCTTCGGACAATCCGAGCAGTACTTC. Protein product: CASSFGQSEQYF.

The rearrangement joins TRBV5-5 to TRBJ2-3, with D unresolved. The CDR3 runs 12 residues. Germline V gene data show CDR1 as SGHKS and CDR2 as YYEKEE (reference sequence). V shed 4 bases and J shed 2 bases, with 5 bases lying between them. CDR3 sequence reads: CASSTFTDTQYF. The DNA for the CDR3 is TGTGCCAGCAGCACCTTCACAGATACGCAGTATTTT.

The chain couples TRBV7-9 to TRBJ2-3; TRBD1 matches at 8 bases. V lost 0 bases and J lost 3; bases outside the gene matches: 8. This CDR3 is 17 amino acids long. Germline V CDR1 and CDR2: SEHNR, FQNEAQ (reference sequence). The CDR3 loop is CASSLARAGGFTDTQYF. CDR3 bases: TGTGCCAGCAGCTTAGCGCGGGCAGGGGGCTTTACAGATACGCAGTATTTT.

J is TRBJ2-3 and V is TRBV10-3; no definite D call. CDR3 length equals 13 residues. From germline, CDR1 is ENHRY and CDR2 SYGVKD. The V gene lost 6 bases and the J gene lost 0 bases, with 7 bases spanning the gap. The CDR3 region has the DNA TGTGCCATCAGCCTAGAAAGCACAGATACGCAGTATTTT. Protein product: CAISLESTDTQYF.

This rearrangement joins TRBV10-2 to TRBJ2-7; D may be TRBD1 or TRBD2 (5 bases each). V was cut by 3 bases and J by 6 bases, with 18 bases left in between. Germline CDR1 reads WSHSY; CDR2 reads SAAADI. This CDR3 is 15 amino acids long. The CDR3 region has the DNA TGCGCCAGCAGTGACCCGGGGCTAGCTCCACTCGAGCAGTACTTC. It is translated as CASSDPGLAPLEQYF.

In this sample, this clone turned up a few times. The rearrangement uses TRBV7-8 and TRBJ2-3, with TRBD2 matching over 13 bases. V lost 3 bases, J lost 3 bases, and 6 bases stayed unmatched. CDR1 is SGHVS, CDR2 FQNEAQ, per germline. This CDR3 contains 17 residues. The DNA of the CDR3 is TGTGCCAGCAGCTTGGGACTAGCGGGACAAGGTACAGATACGCAGTATTTT. Its protein is CASSLGLAGQGTDTQYF.